The 23 T cell receptor beta chains in this list originate from one sample, sequenced in a study of cytomegalovirus exposure and HLA in healthy donors. The primer mix had 60 Vbeta and 13 Jbeta primers. Here immunoSEQ multiplex PCR was the method, and the copy in TCRdb shows in-frame clones only, minus some. This table holds nearly 110,000 clones, around 76% found once. Sequenced material: PBMCs. The origin of the receptors is a woman between 45 and 65 years old in good health and CMV-seropositive.

The rearrangement uses TRBV10-3 and TRBJ2-5; D remains ambiguous. The CDR3 runs 13 residues. The V gene lost 3 bases and the J gene lost 2 bases, with 7 bases spanning the gap. The germline V gene encodes CDR1 ENHRY and CDR2 SYGVKD. The DNA for the CDR3 is TGTGCCATCAGTGACACGGTACAAGAGACCCAGTACTTC. Encoded protein: CAISDTVQETQYF.

The sample holds a few counts of this clone. A much larger clone differs by one base, so this may be a read error. This rearrangement joins TRBV5-5 to TRBJ1-2; tentatively, D is TRBD1 (6 bases). V lost 5 bases and J lost 8, with 13 bases in between. Germline CDR1 is SGHKS and CDR2 is YYEKEE (reference sequence). The CDR3 has 12 amino acids. CDR3 sequence (DNA): TGTGCCAGCAGACGAGAGGGGGACGGCTACACCTTC. It specifies CASRREGDGYTF. Based on the CDR3 plus reference TRBV5-5 and TRBJ1-2, the full variable domain is DAGVTQSPTHLIKTRGQQVTLRCSPISGHKSVSWYQQVLGQGPQFIFQYYEKEERGRGNFPDRFSARQFPNYSSELNVNALLLGDSALYLCASRREGDGYTFGSGTRLTVV.

This clone was counted once. V and J are TRBV19 and TRBJ2-5, with 8 bases fitting TRBD2. The J call could be wrong; TRBJ2-7 is a better fit for the DNA end. Per the germline V gene, CDR1 is LNHDA and CDR2 is SQIVND (reference sequence). This CDR3 is built from 14 residues. The CDR3 sequence is CASSTFGGGSEQYF. The CDR3 DNA follows: TGTGCCAGTAGTACTTTTGGCGGGGGGAGCGAGCAGTACTTC.

This clone was recorded once. The V and J genes are TRBV19 and TRBJ2-1; 9 bases align to TRBD1. Germline CDR1 LNHDA, CDR2 SQIVND (reference sequence). The J segment lost 8 bases and the V segment lost 3 bases, leaving 8 bases of the junction unmatched. The CDR3 runs 15 residues. This chain's CDR3 is CASSIQGTGKDEQFF. The CDR3 DNA reads TGTGCCAGTAGTATTCAGGGGACAGGGAAGGATGAGCAGTTCTTC.

The rearrangement links TRBV28 to TRBJ1-2; no firm D call. The germline V gene encodes CDR1 MDHEN and CDR2 SYDVKM. The CDR3 sequence is 14 residues long. Trimming took 2 bases from V and 1 from J, leaving 8 bases between them. The CDR3 nucleotides read TGTGCCAGCAGTTTAGTCCATTTTAACTATGGCTACACCTTC. This gives the protein CASSLVHFNYGYTF.

The V gene is TRBV10-3, the J gene TRBJ2-1; 10 bases map to TRBD1. The germline V gene has CDR1 ENHRY and CDR2 SYGVKD. The CDR3 covers 14 residues. The trim removed 6 bases at V and 2 bases at J, leaving 1 base unmatched. The CDR3 spells CAIRGTGAYNEQFF. In nucleotides, the CDR3 is TGTGCCATCAGAGGGACAGGGGCCTACAATGAGCAGTTCTTC.

The chain employs TRBV5-1 and TRBJ2-5; the D is unclear. Judging by the DNA end, TRBJ2-7 fits better; the J call may be wrong. Germline loops: CDR1 SGHRS, CDR2 YFSETQ. The CDR3 is 15 residues long. The CDR3 nucleotides are TGCGCCAGCAGCTATGGGCTGCAGAGTTTCTACGAGCAGTACTTC. This codes for CASSYGLQSFYEQYF.

The rearrangement joins TRBV4-1 to TRBJ2-5; 9 positions match TRBD1. The V gene end was trimmed by 0 bases and the J gene end by 4 bases; junction bases not matched to a gene: 9. CDR3 length: 17 residues. Per germline, CDR1 MGHRA and CDR2 YSYEKL. CDR3 amino acids: CASSQDLSGQGGETQYF. The CDR3 DNA reads as TGCGCCAGCAGCCAAGATCTTTCGGGACAGGGAGGAGAGACCCAGTACTTC.

The V call is TRBV30, the J call TRBJ2-7, with 9 bases lining up with TRBD2. CDR3 length: 14 residues. V lost 3 bases, J lost 6 bases, and 9 bases stayed unmatched. Looked up from germline, CDR1 is GTSNPN and CDR2 is SVGIG (reference sequence). The CDR3 DNA follows: TGTGCCTGGAGCCGGCAGGGACTAGCCTTCGAGCAGTACTTC. This encodes CAWSRQGLAFEQYF.

V usage is TRBV9 and J usage is TRBJ1-1; D perhaps matches TRBD1 (6 bases). In germline, CDR1 is SGDLS, CDR2 YYNGEE. The CDR3 totals 15 residues. Trimming stripped 3 bases from V and 10 bases from J, with 22 bases between. The CDR3 coding sequence is TGTGCCAGCAGCGCACTAACAGGGACAACTTCGAGAGCTTTCTTT. Amino acids: CASSALTGTTSRAFF.

The chain combines TRBV4-1 with TRBJ2-6; D may be TRBD1 (6 bases). With 2 bases removed from V and 6 bases from J, the gap between germline ends came to 17 bases. The V gene's germline CDR1 is MGHRA and CDR2 YSYEKL. There are 17 residues in the CDR3. CDR3 loop: CASSQIRGGTEANVLTF. The CDR3 DNA is TGCGCCAGCAGCCAAATTAGAGGGGGAACTGAGGCCAACGTCCTGACTTTC.

The chain has TRBV7-3 and TRBJ1-6, with 8 bases matching TRBD1. The CDR3 contains 14 residues. V lost 3 bases, J lost 10 bases, and 5 bases stayed unmatched. CDR1 is SGHTA, CDR2 FQGTGA, per germline. CDR3 coding DNA: TGTGCCAGCAGCTTCGCAGGGGGCGCGTCACCCCTCCACTTT. Its translation is CASSFAGGASPLHF.

The CDR3, as DNA: TGCGCCAGCAGCTTGGTTGGGGCCGAGCAGTACTTC. Translating gives CASSLVGAEQYF. The chain links TRBV5-1 to TRBJ2-7, with TRBD1 as a possible D gene (5 bases). V was cut by 0 bases and J by 6 bases, with 7 bases left in between. CDR3 length: 12 amino acids. Germline-derived CDR1 and CDR2 are SGHRS and YFSETQ.

The V gene is TRBV6-6, the J gene TRBJ1-2; 9 bases match TRBD1. Germline V CDR1 and CDR2: MNHNY, SVGAGI (reference sequence). With 6 bases clipped from V and 6 bases from J, the junction kept 5 bases outside the gene matches. This CDR3 spans 13 amino acids. This chain's CDR3 is CASRDRGSDGYTF. DNA for the CDR3: TGTGCCAGCAGGGACAGGGGCTCGGATGGCTACACCTTC.

The chain carries TRBV30 and TRBJ1-4, with a possible D match to TRBD1 (6 bases). Germline loops: CDR1 GTSNPN, CDR2 SVGIG (reference sequence). Trimming left V 2 bases short and J 14 bases short, with 21 bases between. The length of the CDR3 is 14 residues. CDR3 amino acids: CAWSPRGAQQGLFF. In DNA, the CDR3 is TGTGCCTGGAGTCCACGGGGGGCCCAACAAGGGCTGTTTTTT.

The chain's CDR3 is CASSPVGGVKALHF. CDR3 sequence (DNA): TGTGCCAGCAGTCCAGTCGGCGGGGTGAAGGCCCTCCACTTT. This chain joins TRBV6-5 and TRBJ1-6; D is unresolved. Germline V CDR1 and CDR2: MNHEY, SVGAGI. This CDR3 comprises 14 residues. V dropped 5 bases and J dropped 14 bases, with 19 bases sitting between them.

The chain carries TRBV2 and TRBJ2-6, with 8 bases identical to TRBD1. Germline CDR1 reads SNHLY; CDR2 reads FYNNEI. The V and J ends lost 6 bases and 1 base, in that order; junction bases with no gene match: 11. The CDR3 sequence is 18 residues long. CDR3 in amino acids: CASSRKDRVTSGANVLTF. The CDR3 DNA reads TGTGCCAGCAGCAGAAAGGACAGGGTGACATCTGGGGCCAACGTCCTGACTTTC.

The chain couples TRBV5-1 to TRBJ1-1; unclear D gene. The V end was cut by 0 bases, the J end by 2 bases, with 8 bases between. This CDR3 is built from 14 residues. Germline loops: CDR1 SGHRS, CDR2 YFSETQ. CDR3 region: CASSLDSTNTEAFF. CDR3 DNA sequence: TGCGCCAGCAGCTTGGACAGCACTAACACTGAAGCTTTCTTT.

The chain combines TRBV28 with TRBJ1-3, with 8 bases identical to TRBD1. J gave up 4 bases and V 6 bases, and 8 bases lay outside the gene matches. There are 15 residues in the CDR3. Germline CDR1 is MDHEN and CDR2 is SYDVKM. CDR3 protein: CASREKRTGGNTIYF. The CDR3 nucleotides read TGTGCCAGCAGGGAAAAAAGGACAGGGGGAAACACCATATATTTT.

The rearrangement links TRBV5-4 to TRBJ2-2; 9 nucleotides align to TRBD2. Germline V gene sequence: CDR1 SGHNT, CDR2 YYREEE (reference sequence). The junction had 7 bases not matched to a gene; V was cut back by 4 bases and J by 3 bases. CDR3 length: 16 residues. This chain's CDR3 is CASSPKAGGDTGELFF. The CDR3 nucleotides read TGTGCCAGCAGCCCGAAAGCGGGGGGCGACACCGGGGAGCTGTTTTTT.

The chain employs TRBV11-3 and TRBJ2-5, with 8 bases that match TRBD1. CDR1 and CDR2 from the germline V gene are SGHNT and YENEEA. The V segment lost 5 bases and the J segment 4 bases; nucleotides outside the gene matches: 9. The CDR3 is 15 amino acids. The CDR3 is CASSTTGAPRETQYF. The CDR3 DNA sequence: TGTGCCAGCAGCACGACAGGGGCCCCCCGAGAGACCCAGTACTTC.

This clone has at least ten counts. The gene calls are TRBV7-6 and TRBJ1-2; 8 bases are a match to TRBD1. This CDR3 has 14 residues. Germline trimming cut 5 bases from V and 4 bases from J; bases unmatched to any gene: 6. Germline V gives CDR1 SGHVS, CDR2 FNYEAQ. Written as DNA, the CDR3 is TGTGCCAGCAGCCTAGGGACAGGCTCCTATGGCTACACCTTC. As protein: CASSLGTGSYGYTF.

As to this clone: Within the sample, other DNA sequences also encode this same CDR3. The chain is built from TRBV5-1 and TRBJ1-1; 9 bases map to TRBD1. The ends lost 4 bases at V and 4 bases at J; junction bases unmatched: 5. Per germline, CDR1 SGHRS and CDR2 YFSETQ. This CDR3 is built from 14 residues. The CDR3 nucleotides are TGCGCCAGCAGCCTAGGACAGGGGACCACTGAAGCTTTCTTT. This sequence encodes CASSLGQGTTEAFF.